This TCR beta chain emerged from a study of cytomegalovirus exposure and HLA in healthy donors. With respect to this clone: The antigen is undetermined.

Study-wide findings and caveats: The study listed 150 to 200 cytomegalovirus-associated TCR beta chains. Subsequent analysis found a tendency for first-cohort TCR clusters to co-occur within the 120 or so validation repertoires.

TCRdb's table, derived via immunoSEQ multiplex PCR, lists solely in-frame clones and lacks some. Of about 200,000 clones in the sample, roughly 83% were seen once. Sequencing was performed on PBMCs. This receptor was identified in a woman aged 18 to 35 in good health and CMV-seronegative.

The CDR3 spells CAWSSGQRNTEAFF. In DNA form, the CDR3 reads TGTGCCTGGAGTAGCGGACAGAGGAACACTGAAGCTTTCTTT. This chain connects TRBV30 to TRBJ1-1; tentative D call: TRBD1 (6 bases). The CDR3 runs 14 residues. Germline values: CDR1 GTSNPN, CDR2 SVGIG (reference sequence). V gave up 2 bases and J gave up 1 base, with 11 bases separating them. Filled out from reference TRBV30 and TRBJ1-1, the complete variable domain reads SQTIHQWPATLVQPVGSPLSLECTVEGTSNPNLYWYRQAAGRGLQLLFYSVGIGQISSEVPQNLSASRPQDRQFILSSKKLLLSDSGFYLCAWSSGQRNTEAFFGQGTRLTVV.